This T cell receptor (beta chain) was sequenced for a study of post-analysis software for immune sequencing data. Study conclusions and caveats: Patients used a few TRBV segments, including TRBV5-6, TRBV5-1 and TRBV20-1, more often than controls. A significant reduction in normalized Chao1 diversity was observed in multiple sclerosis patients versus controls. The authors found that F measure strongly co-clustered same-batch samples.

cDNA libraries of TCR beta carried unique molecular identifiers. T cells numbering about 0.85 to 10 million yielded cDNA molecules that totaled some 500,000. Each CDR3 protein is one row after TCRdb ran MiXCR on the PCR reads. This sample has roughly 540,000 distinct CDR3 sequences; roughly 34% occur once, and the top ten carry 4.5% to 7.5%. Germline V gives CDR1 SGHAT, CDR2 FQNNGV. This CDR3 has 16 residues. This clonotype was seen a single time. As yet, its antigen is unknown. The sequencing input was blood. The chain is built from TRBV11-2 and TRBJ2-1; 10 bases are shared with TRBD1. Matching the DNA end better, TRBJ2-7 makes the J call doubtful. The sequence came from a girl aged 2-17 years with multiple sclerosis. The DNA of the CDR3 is TGTGCCAGCAGCCGTCTCCCGGGACAGGGGATGAGTGAGCAGTACTTC. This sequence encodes CASSRLPGQGMSEQYF.